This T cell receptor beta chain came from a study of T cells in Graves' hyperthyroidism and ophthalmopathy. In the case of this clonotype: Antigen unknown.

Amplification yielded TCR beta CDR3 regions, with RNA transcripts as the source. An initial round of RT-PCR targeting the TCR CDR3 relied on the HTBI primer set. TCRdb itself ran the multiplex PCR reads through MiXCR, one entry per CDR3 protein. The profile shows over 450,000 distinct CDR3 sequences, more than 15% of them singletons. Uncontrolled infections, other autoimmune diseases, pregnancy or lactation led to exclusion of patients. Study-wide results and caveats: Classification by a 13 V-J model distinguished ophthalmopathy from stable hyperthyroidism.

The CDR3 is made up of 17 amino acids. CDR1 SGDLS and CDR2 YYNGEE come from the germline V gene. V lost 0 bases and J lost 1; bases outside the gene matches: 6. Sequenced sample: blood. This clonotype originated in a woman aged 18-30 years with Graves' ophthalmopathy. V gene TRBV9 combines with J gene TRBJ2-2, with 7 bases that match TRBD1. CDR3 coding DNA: TGTGCCAGCAGCGTAGTAGGGGGCGGAGGGAACACCGGGGAGCTGTTTTTT. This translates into CASSVVGGGGNTGELFF.